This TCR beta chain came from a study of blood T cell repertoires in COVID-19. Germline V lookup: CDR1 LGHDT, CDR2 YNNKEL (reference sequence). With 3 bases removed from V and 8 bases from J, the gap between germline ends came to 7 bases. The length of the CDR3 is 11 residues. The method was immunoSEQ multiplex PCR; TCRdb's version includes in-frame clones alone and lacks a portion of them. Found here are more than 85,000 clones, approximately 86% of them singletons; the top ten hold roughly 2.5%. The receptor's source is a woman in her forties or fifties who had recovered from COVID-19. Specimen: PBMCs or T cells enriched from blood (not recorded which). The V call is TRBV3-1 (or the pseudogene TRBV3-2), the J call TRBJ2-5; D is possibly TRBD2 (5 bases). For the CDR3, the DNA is TGTGCCAGCAGCCAGGAGGAAACCCAGTACTTC. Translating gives CASSQEETQYF.